Sequencing of this T cell receptor beta chain was carried out in a study of T cells in Graves' hyperthyroidism and ophthalmopathy. Germline loops: CDR1 MDHEN, CDR2 SYDVKM. This CDR3 has 17 residues. V was clipped by 1 base and J by 4 bases; unmatched bases: 13. Many counts were recorded for this clonotype. The antigen is not known. Ophthalmopathy patients had Clinical Activity Score at least 3, NOSPECS grade at least 4, duration under 3 months. The study excluded patients with uncontrolled infection, other autoimmune disease, pregnancy or lactation. RNA transcripts provided the source from which TCR beta CDR3 regions were amplified. During a first-round RT-PCR of the TCR CDR3, the HTBI primer set was used. TCRdb re-derived calls from the multiplex PCR reads in MiXCR, one entry per CDR3 protein. The data show approximately 610,000 distinct CDR3 sequences, roughly 14% seen once. Findings of the study overall: Most thyroid clonotypes that were expanded above 0.001 also turned up in blood. Ophthalmopathy was predicted by the model a median of approximately 6 months ahead of onset.

The chain is built from TRBV28 and TRBJ2-7, with 7 bases identical to TRBD1. Sample: blood. The clonotype originates from a woman between 40 and 55 years old with Graves' ophthalmopathy. The CDR3 region has the DNA TGTGCCAGCAGTTTATCTGGGACAGTAAAATATGGGTACGAGCAGTACTTC. Protein product: CASSLSGTVKYGYEQYF.